The T cell receptor (beta chain) described here comes from a study of cytomegalovirus exposure and HLA in healthy donors. Study-level findings and limits: A prior analysis recorded that most TCR beta V segments were productive about 87% or about 30% of the time.

With 60 Vbeta and 13 Jbeta primers, the PCR was carried out. Assay: immunoSEQ multiplex PCR; the TCRdb copy retains only in-frame clones and omits some. This table has 200,000 to 250,000 clones, roughly 70% appearing once. Worth noting for this clone: Its cognate antigen is unknown.

CDR3 length equals 14 residues. Looked up from germline, CDR1 is SEHNR and CDR2 is FQNEAQ (reference sequence). Losses at the gene ends were 1 base for V and 6 bases for J; bases not matched to a gene: 2. This sequence joins TRBV7-9 and TRBJ2-1; 8 bases are a match to TRBD2. Sequencing used PBMCs. This TCR derives from a woman in her twenties or thirties in good health and CMV-seronegative. The CDR3 bases are TGTGCCAGCAGCTTAGGGACTAGCATCAATGAGCAGTTCTTC. Translation: CASSLGTSINEQFF.